Each of the 14 T cell receptor beta chains below was sequenced from the same sample in a study of blood T cell repertoires in COVID-19. Measured with immunoSEQ multiplex PCR; TCRdb has only the in-frame clones, and not every one. The profile shows 310,000 or so clones, roughly 85% of them singletons. Sample: PBMCs or T cells enriched from blood (not recorded which). These receptors all come from a woman in her twenties or thirties who had recovered from COVID-19.

This clone was found once. The J gene is TRBJ2-7, the V gene TRBV7-2; TRBD1 matches at 7 bases. There are 15 residues in the CDR3. Trimming took 3 bases from V and 1 from J; bases not matched to a gene: 6. Germline CDR1 and CDR2: SGHTA and FQGNSA. CDR3 loop: CASSFITGASYEQYF. The CDR3 DNA reads TGTGCCAGCAGCTTTATCACAGGGGCGTCCTACGAGCAGTACTTC. The full variable domain, in which reference TRBV7-2 and TRBJ2-7 provide the parts outside the CDR3, is GAGVSQSPSNKVTEKGKDVELRCDPISGHTALYWYRQSLGQGLEFLIYFQGNSAPDKSGLPSDRFSAERTGGSVSTLTIQRTQQEDSAVYLCASSFITGASYEQYFGPGTRLTVT.

This chain uses TRBV2 with TRBJ2-7; TRBD1 matches at 9 bases. V shed 6 bases, J shed 0 bases, and the junction held 6 bases outside the gene matches. From germline, CDR1 is SNHLY and CDR2 FYNNEI. The CDR3 length is 15 residues. The CDR3 sequence is CASSPQGAPSYEQYF. CDR3 DNA sequence: TGTGCCAGCAGCCCACAGGGGGCTCCCTCCTACGAGCAGTACTTC.

The chain uses TRBV6-6 and TRBJ1-2, with D possibly matching TRBD1 (6 bases). The V end was cut by 2 bases, the J end by 2 bases, with 15 bases between. The CDR3 length is 16 residues. Germline V lookup: CDR1 MNHNY, CDR2 SVGAGI (reference sequence). CDR3 DNA sequence: TGTGCCAGCAGTTACCCCGGTCAGGGGCCGAACTATGGCTACACCTTC. Its translation is CASSYPGQGPNYGYTF.

The genes are TRBV9 and TRBJ2-2; TRBD2 matches 7 bases. The CDR3 loop spans 14 amino acids. The trim removed 4 bases at V and 5 bases at J, leaving 5 bases unmatched. Per the germline V gene, CDR1 is SGDLS and CDR2 is YYNGEE. This CDR3 reads CASSTRGDTGELFF. CDR3 DNA sequence: TGTGCCAGCAGCACCCGGGGGGATACCGGGGAGCTGTTTTTT.

This clone was counted a single time. The chain joins TRBV3-1 (or the pseudogene TRBV3-2) to TRBJ1-3, with D perhaps TRBD1 (6 bases). Trimming pared 2 bases from V and 3 bases from J, leaving 17 bases between. Germline V gene data show CDR1 as LGHDT and CDR2 as YNNKEL (reference sequence). This CDR3 spans 17 amino acids. CDR3 protein: CASSQFAAGAIGNTIYF. The CDR3 nucleotides are TGTGCCAGCAGCCAATTCGCGGCAGGGGCGATTGGAAACACCATATATTTT.

This clone was detected only a few times. The chain recombines TRBV13 with TRBJ2-1; no clear D gene. The germline CDR1 and CDR2 sequences are PRHDT and FYEKMQ (reference sequence). V gave up 2 bases and J gave up 2 bases, with 10 bases separating them. The CDR3 totals 15 residues. The CDR3, as DNA: TGTGCCAGCAGCTTACGGGTCGTCCCCTACAATGAGCAGTTCTTC. Translation gives CASSLRVVPYNEQFF. Looking up the rest from reference TRBV13 and TRBJ2-1 gives the full variable domain: AAGVIQSPRHLIKEKRETATLKCYPIPRHDTVYWYQQGPGQDPQFLISFYEKMQSDKGSIPDRFSAQQFSDYHSELNMSSLELGDSALYFCASSLRVVPYNEQFFGPGTRLTVL.

The V and J genes are TRBV15 and TRBJ2-7; no firm D call. Trimming shortened V by 2 bases and J by 3 bases, and 14 bases separated the two germline ends. CDR3 size: 15 residues. The germline V gene encodes CDR1 LNHNV and CDR2 YYDKDF (reference sequence). CDR3 nucleotide sequence: TGTGCCACCAGCAGACTACCGGGTCCAAACTACGAGCAGTACTTC. Amino acid sequence: CATSRLPGPNYEQYF.

This chain uses TRBV30 with TRBJ2-5, with TRBD1 matching 7 bases. Looked up from germline, CDR1 is GTSNPN and CDR2 is SVGIG (reference sequence). The CDR3 is 15 residues long. Trimming cost V 4 bases and J 0 bases; bases outside gene matches: 8. CDR3 bases: TGTGCCTGGACCCGGGACAGATCGTACCAAGAGACCCAGTACTTC. Amino acids: CAWTRDRSYQETQYF.

The V call is TRBV7-2, the J call TRBJ2-7; D is unresolved. There are 13 residues in the CDR3. The germline V gene has CDR1 SGHTA and CDR2 FQGNSA. The V end was cut by 2 bases, the J end by 3 bases, with 8 bases between. Here the CDR3 reads CASSLWAFYEQYF. The CDR3 DNA is TGTGCCAGCAGCTTATGGGCCTTCTACGAGCAGTACTTC. Variable domain in full (rest from reference TRBV7-2 and TRBJ2-7): GAGVSQSPSNKVTEKGKDVELRCDPISGHTALYWYRQSLGQGLEFLIYFQGNSAPDKSGLPSDRFSAERTGGSVSTLTIQRTQQEDSAVYLCASSLWAFYEQYFGPGTRLTVT.

This clone was detected once. The genes are TRBV3-1 (or the pseudogene TRBV3-2) and TRBJ1-3; a possible D gene is TRBD1 (6 bases). Germline CDR1 is LGHDT and CDR2 is YNNKEL (reference sequence). Between the trimmed V and J ends, which lost 1 base and 5 bases, there was a span of 15 bases. The CDR3 consists of 16 residues. The CDR3 sequence: CASSQVNRVRRNTIYF. In nucleotides, the CDR3 is TGTGCCAGCAGCCAAGTCAACAGGGTCAGAAGAAACACCATATATTTT.

The chain employs TRBV5-1 and TRBJ1-6, with 9 bases fitting TRBD1. Germline V gene sequence: CDR1 SGHRS, CDR2 YFSETQ. This CDR3 spans 16 amino acids. With V trimmed by 4 bases and J by 1 base, 3 bases remained unmatched. DNA of the CDR3: TGCGCCAGCAGCCGACAGGGGGAATCCTATAATTCACCCCTCCACTTT. Encoded protein: CASSRQGESYNSPLHF.

This chain links TRBV2 with TRBJ1-3, with D unclear. CDR3 size: 14 residues. V was trimmed by 4 bases and J by 0 bases, leaving 7 bases between them. Germline V gene data show CDR1 as SNHLY and CDR2 as FYNNEI. The CDR3 DNA sequence: TGTGCCAGCAGTGGCTCGGTCTCTGGAAACACCATATATTTT. As protein: CASSGSVSGNTIYF. Filled out from reference TRBV2 and TRBJ1-3, the complete variable domain reads EPEVTQTPSHQVTQMGQEVILRCVPISNHLYFYWYRQILGQKVEFLVSFYNNEISEKSEIFDDQFSVERPDGSNFTLKIRSTKLEDSAMYFCASSGSVSGNTIYFGEGSWLTVV.

This clone was recorded a few times. V gene TRBV11-3 combines with J gene TRBJ2-1; 9 bases fit TRBD2. The CDR3 has 15 amino acids. Germline CDR1 and CDR2: SGHNT and YENEEA. The V and J ends lost 3 bases and 4 bases, in that order; junction bases with no gene match: 4. The CDR3 is CASSLGLAGYNEQFF. The CDR3 region has the DNA TGTGCCAGCAGCTTGGGCCTAGCGGGATACAATGAGCAGTTCTTC.

V is TRBV27 and J is TRBJ1-6; D not resolved. Per the germline V gene, CDR1 is MNHEY and CDR2 is SMNVEV (reference sequence). The CDR3 consists of 16 residues. The V end lost 2 bases, the J end lost 7 bases, and 15 bases lay between the germline ends. CDR3 loop: CASSLASRGGNSPLHF. In nucleotides, the CDR3 is TGTGCCAGCAGTTTAGCGTCCCGGGGAGGCAATTCACCCCTCCACTTT.